Below, 9 T cell receptor beta chains from the same sample are listed, as sequenced in a study of identical twins. TCRdb used MiXCR to reprocess the 5' RACE reads, holding one entry per CDR3 protein. The sample shows around 500,000 distinct CDR3 sequences, 12% to 15% of them seen only once. This sample was shared with a second study, whose subject was yellow fever vaccine responses in identical twins.

Sequencing was carried out using CD4+ T cells sorted from blood. The source is a young woman in good health.

This chain connects TRBV12-3 or TRBV12-4 to TRBJ2-3; 13 bases map to TRBD2. The V gene end was trimmed by 4 bases and the J gene end by 0 bases; junction bases not matched to a gene: 7. The CDR3 is 18 residues long. DNA for the CDR3: TGTGCCAGCAGTTCCGGACTAGCGGGGGAATGGAGCACAGATACGCAGTATTTT. This translates into CASSSGLAGEWSTDTQYF.

This clonotype was seen a handful of times. The chain links TRBV27 to TRBJ2-2; 9 bases fit TRBD2. CDR1 is MNHEY, CDR2 SMNVEV, per germline (reference sequence). This CDR3 region has 18 residues. The V gene end was trimmed by 5 bases and the J gene end by 2 bases; junction bases not matched to a gene: 12. The CDR3 spells CASSPRGSGGHNTGELFF. The CDR3 DNA reads as TGTGCCAGCAGTCCCCGTGGTAGCGGGGGCCATAACACCGGGGAGCTGTTTTTT.

CDR3: CASSPLGSSSYNEQFF. DNA of the CDR3: TGCGCCAGCAGCCCTCTTGGGTCAAGCTCCTACAATGAGCAGTTCTTC. The chain joins TRBV5-1 to TRBJ2-1; D is undetermined. Trimming stripped 4 bases from V and 0 bases from J, with 14 bases between. The germline CDR1 and CDR2 sequences are SGHRS and YFSETQ. This CDR3 comprises 16 residues.

This clonotype was picked up a small number of times. This chain connects TRBV29-1 to TRBJ1-2; possibly TRBD1 for D (6 bases). This CDR3 region has 14 residues. V was cut by 1 base and J by 4 bases, with 13 bases left in between. Germline V gene data show CDR1 as SQVTM and CDR2 as ANQGSEA. The CDR3 nucleotides are TGCAGCGTTGAAGGGACAGCGGAGTCCTATGGCTACACCTTC. Translated, it gives CSVEGTAESYGYTF.

This clonotype was counted only a few times. The V and J genes are TRBV9 and TRBJ2-7; weak D call: TRBD2 (5 bases). Trimming stripped 0 bases from V and 6 bases from J, with 10 bases between. CDR1 and CDR2 from the germline V gene are SGDLS and YYNGEE. This CDR3 is 13 amino acids long. This CDR3 is CASSVGLAREQYF. CDR3 nucleotide sequence: TGTGCCAGCAGCGTAGGGCTAGCTCGCGAGCAGTACTTC.

This sequence joins TRBV28 and TRBJ2-3; D may be TRBD1 or TRBD2 (5 bases each). V lost 6 bases, J lost 4 bases, and 11 bases lay in between. Germline V lookup: CDR1 MDHEN, CDR2 SYDVKM. This CDR3 is 13 amino acids long. In DNA, the CDR3 is TGTGCCAGCAGGGAAGAGGGGCCAGATACGCAGTATTTT. It specifies CASREEGPDTQYF.

The V gene is TRBV10-3, the J gene TRBJ2-5, with 12 bases identical to TRBD1. Trimming removed 6 bases from V and 4 bases from J; junction bases left unmatched: 6. The CDR3 extends over 15 amino acids. CDR1 and CDR2 (germline): ENHRY, SYGVKD. CDR3 amino acids: CAIRTGTGGLETQYF. CDR3 nucleotides: TGTGCCATCAGGACCGGGACAGGGGGCCTAGAGACCCAGTACTTC.

This sequence joins TRBV18 and TRBJ2-1, with 14 positions matching TRBD2. CDR3 length: 17 amino acids. Losses at the gene ends were 0 bases for V and 7 bases for J; bases not matched to a gene: 5. Germline-derived CDR1 and CDR2 are KGHSH and LQKENI. CDR3 DNA sequence: TGTGCCAGCTCACCACCGGGACTAGCGGGAGCTGGGAATGAGCAGTTCTTC. This gives the protein CASSPPGLAGAGNEQFF. The variable domain in full, completed from reference TRBV18 and TRBJ2-1, reads NAGVMQNPRHLVRRRGQEARLRCSPMKGHSHVYWYRQLPEEGLKFMVYLQKENIIDESGMPKERFSAEFPKEGPSILRIQQVVRGDSAAYFCASSPPGLAGAGNEQFFGPGTRLTVL.

This clonotype was seen a few times. This chain uses TRBV7-9 with TRBJ1-5; maybe TRBD1 (6 bases). The germline CDR1 and CDR2 sequences are SEHNR and FQNEAQ (reference sequence). This CDR3 comprises 16 residues. Trimming removed 1 base from V and 3 bases from J, with 13 bases in between. CDR3 DNA sequence: TGTGCCAGCAGCTTAGGCCAGGGGCCCCTCAATCAGCCCCAGCATTTT. Protein: CASSLGQGPLNQPQHF.